The 14 T cell receptor beta chains below come from one sample, sequenced in a study of OX40 agonist ivuxolimab in advanced cancers. TCRdb's table, derived via immunoSEQ multiplex PCR, lists solely in-frame clones and lacks some. The sample yields approximately 90,000 clones, approximately 91% seen once. Sequencing was performed on CD4+ or CD8+ T cells sorted from blood, taken in a trial of the OX40 agonist ivuxolimab. These receptor sequences come from an adult with an advanced solid tumor such as melanoma, head and neck, liver or kidney cancer.

CDR3: CATGAGGSSTDTQYF. CDR3 nucleotide sequence: TGTGCCACAGGAGCGGGGGGCTCTAGCACAGATACGCAGTATTTT. This chain uses TRBV10-3 with TRBJ2-3, with TRBD2 identical over 9 bases. Germline loops: CDR1 ENHRY, CDR2 SYGVKD. The V segment lost 10 bases and the J segment 0 bases; nucleotides outside the gene matches: 8. This CDR3 spans 15 amino acids.

The chain carries TRBV10-2 and TRBJ1-1, with 9 bases identical to TRBD1. CDR3 length: 16 amino acids. Germline CDR1 WSHSY, CDR2 SAAADI. Trimming at V came to 6 bases and at J to 0 bases, leaving 8 bases not matched to a gene. The CDR3 reads CASRQGARGMNTEAFF. The CDR3 bases are TGCGCCAGCAGACAGGGGGCGAGAGGCATGAACACTGAAGCTTTCTTT.

V usage is TRBV7-8 and J usage is TRBJ1-1; perhaps TRBD1 as D (5 bases). This CDR3 contains 15 residues. Per germline, CDR1 SGHVS and CDR2 FQNEAQ. The V and J ends lost 7 bases and 1 base respectively, with 16 bases between them. The chain's CDR3 is CASTLSGAANTEAFF. CDR3 nucleotides: TGTGCCAGCACGCTATCTGGGGCAGCGAACACTGAAGCTTTCTTT.

V gene TRBV19 combines with J gene TRBJ1-5; TRBD1 aligns across 10 bases. The CDR3 is 13 residues long. V was pared by 4 bases and J by 9 bases, with 3 bases of the junction left unmatched. The germline V gene has CDR1 LNHDA and CDR2 SQIVND (reference sequence). The CDR3 is CASSKTGGLPQHF. The CDR3 DNA is TGTGCCAGTAGTAAGACAGGGGGCCTGCCCCAGCATTTT.

The V and J genes are TRBV28 and TRBJ1-3; 7 nucleotides match TRBD1. V gave up 5 bases and J gave up 2 bases; unmatched junction bases: 9. The germline V gene encodes CDR1 MDHEN and CDR2 SYDVKM. The CDR3 totals 16 residues. The CDR3 sequence is CASSTRQGRPGNTIYF. The CDR3 DNA is TGTGCCAGCAGTACTCGACAGGGACGGCCTGGAAACACCATATATTTT.

As DNA, the CDR3 is TGTGCCAGCAGGGGGGGGAACTATGGCTACACCTTC. Residues: CASRGGNYGYTF. The chain links TRBV7-2 to TRBJ1-2; a weak D match, TRBD1 (5 bases). This CDR3 contains 12 residues. Trimming pared 6 bases from V and 2 bases from J, leaving 7 bases between. Per the germline V gene, CDR1 is SGHTA and CDR2 is FQGNSA.

V gene TRBV2 combines with J gene TRBJ1-4; D is ambiguous. The CDR3 totals 15 residues. Germline CDR1 is SNHLY and CDR2 is FYNNEI. Trimming shortened V by 6 bases and J by 2 bases, and 13 bases separated the two germline ends. The chain's CDR3 is CASSPPQRTNEKLFF. CDR3 in DNA: TGTGCCAGCAGCCCCCCACAAAGGACTAATGAAAAACTGTTTTTT.

This clone was recorded once. The chain joins TRBV18 to TRBJ2-3; 8 bases line up with TRBD1. Germline values: CDR1 KGHSH, CDR2 LQKENI. This CDR3 spans 20 amino acids. The V segment lost 3 bases and the J segment 2 bases; nucleotides outside the gene matches: 19. The CDR3 DNA sequence: TGTGCCAGCTCACCGCAAAGACAGGGGATCAGGCGAGAAGTCACAGATACGCAGTATTTT. Protein product: CASSPQRQGIRREVTDTQYF. Full variable domain (outside the CDR3, taken from reference TRBV18 and TRBJ2-3): NAGVMQNPRHLVRRRGQEARLRCSPMKGHSHVYWYRQLPEEGLKFMVYLQKENIIDESGMPKERFSAEFPKEGPSILRIQQVVRGDSAAYFCASSPQRQGIRREVTDTQYFGPGTRLTVL.

The chain recombines TRBV10-2 with TRBJ1-6; possibly TRBD1 for D (6 bases). Germline loops: CDR1 WSHSY, CDR2 SAAADI. CDR3 size: 15 residues. Trimming shortened V by 4 bases and J by 7 bases, and 14 bases separated the two germline ends. CDR3 DNA sequence: TGCGCCAGCAGTGTGGGGGGCCGGGAGAATTCACCCCTCCACTTT. It is translated as CASSVGGRENSPLHF.

This clone was seen just once. CDR3 amino acids: CASSPQGGGNSGNQPQHF. The CDR3 DNA sequence: TGTGCCAGCTCACCACAGGGAGGGGGAAATAGCGGCAATCAGCCCCAGCATTTT. This sequence joins TRBV18 and TRBJ1-5, with D perhaps TRBD1 (6 bases). V lost 1 base and J lost 2, with 18 bases in between. Germline V gene data show CDR1 as KGHSH and CDR2 as LQKENI. The CDR3 is 18 residues long.

The rearrangement uses TRBV19 and TRBJ2-7, with 7 bases identical to TRBD1. There are 17 residues in the CDR3. Losses at the gene ends were 4 bases for V and 2 bases for J; bases not matched to a gene: 14. In germline, CDR1 is LNHDA, CDR2 SQIVND (reference sequence). CDR3 sequence reads: CASSNPNADRAPYEQYF. The CDR3 DNA follows: TGTGCCAGTAGTAACCCGAACGCCGACAGGGCCCCCTACGAGCAGTACTTC.

This chain uses TRBV5-1 with TRBJ1-6; 7 bases are shared with TRBD1. V trimming: 8 bases; J trimming: 7 bases; junction bases outside the gene matches: 9. CDR3 length: 14 amino acids. Germline V lookup: CDR1 SGHRS, CDR2 YFSETQ. The DNA for the CDR3 is TGCGCCAGTGCGACAGGGTCGGAGAATTCACCCCTCCACTTT. Protein: CASATGSENSPLHF.

This chain links TRBV2 with TRBJ2-1; a weak D match, TRBD1 (5 bases). Germline V gene lookup returns CDR1 SNHLY and CDR2 FYNNEI. The CDR3 has 16 residues. The ends were cut back, 3 bases at V and 0 bases at J, with 12 bases in the middle. The DNA for the CDR3 is TGTGCCAGCAGTGATTCAACAGGTAGCTCCTACAATGAGCAGTTCTTC. Protein product: CASSDSTGSSYNEQFF.

This rearrangement joins TRBV11-2 to TRBJ1-3, with D possibly TRBD1 on 5 matching bases. Germline-derived CDR1 and CDR2 are SGHAT and FQNNGV. This CDR3 region has 18 residues. The V end was cut by 0 bases, the J end by 2 bases, with 17 bases between. CDR3 amino acids: CASSLDELRLGAGNTIYF. The CDR3 DNA follows: TGTGCCAGCAGCTTAGATGAATTGCGGTTAGGGGCTGGAAACACCATATATTTT. The whole variable domain, remainder taken from reference TRBV11-2 and TRBJ1-3, is EAGVAQSPRYKIIEKRQSVAFWCNPISGHATLYWYQQILGQGPKLLIQFQNNGVVDDSQLPKDRFSAERLKGVDSTLKIQPAKLEDSAVYLCASSLDELRLGAGNTIYFGEGSWLTVV.